Here is one T cell receptor (beta chain) with its context. The identical CDR3 is also encoded by other nucleotide sequences in the sample. The data belong to a study of shared clonotypes between healthy human individuals. Study-wide context: Each donor contributed plates that comprised three CD4 naive, three CD4 memory, two CD8 naive and one CD8 memory.

TCRdb keeps only in-frame clones here, not all; method: immunoSEQ multiplex PCR. The table lists about 960,000 clones, more than 75% of them singletons, with approximately 1.5% in the top ten. Sequencing used memory CD4+ T cells sorted from blood. Documented subset: CD45RA-negative fraction. The sequence derives from a man aged 18 to 29 in good health.

The CDR3 bases are TGTGCCAGCAGTTTATCGGGGGGCCGTGAGACCCAGTACTTC. Protein sequence: CASSLSGGRETQYF. V and J are TRBV28 and TRBJ2-5, with D maybe TRBD2 (7 bases). The CDR3 has 14 residues. Trimming took 1 base from V and 5 from J, leaving 11 bases between them. CDR1 and CDR2 (germline): MDHEN, SYDVKM.